The 19 T cell receptor beta chains given below trace back to one sample, sequenced in a study of cytomegalovirus exposure and HLA in healthy donors. Clones were sequenced by immunoSEQ multiplex PCR, and TCRdb holds only the in-frame ones, with some missing. The sample shows roughly 56,000 clones, 75% to 90% of them seen only once. The sequenced material came from PBMCs. The source is a woman between 18 and 30 years old in good health and CMV-seronegative.

This clone was seen a single time. The chain carries TRBV10-3 and TRBJ1-2; perhaps TRBD1 as D (6 bases). Trimming left V 3 bases short and J 7 bases short, with 12 bases between. This CDR3 spans 13 amino acids. Germline V gene sequence: CDR1 ENHRY, CDR2 SYGVKD. The CDR3 DNA reads as TGTGCCATCAGTGACGGGACAAAGGGTGGCTACACCTTC. This gives the protein CAISDGTKGGYTF.

The chain links TRBV13 to TRBJ2-1, with TRBD1 identical over 9 bases. The CDR3 is made up of 14 amino acids. Germline V gene sequence: CDR1 PRHDT, CDR2 FYEKMQ (reference sequence). The junction had 5 bases not matched to a gene; V was cut back by 3 bases and J by 8 bases. This chain's CDR3 is CASSFGTGNYEQFF. CDR3 bases: TGTGCCAGCAGCTTTGGGACAGGGAATTATGAGCAGTTCTTC. Based on the CDR3 plus reference TRBV13 and TRBJ2-1, the full variable domain is AAGVIQSPRHLIKEKRETATLKCYPIPRHDTVYWYQQGPGQDPQFLISFYEKMQSDKGSIPDRFSAQQFSDYHSELNMSSLELGDSALYFCASSFGTGNYEQFFGPGTRLTVL.

The rearrangement uses TRBV9 and TRBJ1-2; D gene uncertain. CDR1 is SGDLS and CDR2 is YYNGEE in the germline V gene. Trimming removed 2 bases from V and 0 bases from J, with 11 bases in between. CDR3 length: 15 amino acids. CDR3 nucleotide sequence: TGTGCCAGCAGCGTCCAGGTGGATACTAACTATGGCTACACCTTC. Protein: CASSVQVDTNYGYTF.

The J gene is TRBJ1-4, the V gene TRBV5-1; 8 bases match TRBD1. Germline trimming cut 5 bases from V and 1 base from J; bases unmatched to any gene: 10. The CDR3 loop spans 17 amino acids. CDR1 is SGHRS and CDR2 is YFSETQ in the germline V gene. The CDR3 loop is CASSQGALLGTNEKLFF. CDR3 DNA sequence: TGCGCCAGCAGTCAGGGGGCGCTTCTAGGAACTAATGAAAAACTGTTTTTT. Variable domain in full (rest from reference TRBV5-1 and TRBJ1-4): KAGVTQTPRYLIKTRGQQVTLSCSPISGHRSVSWYQQTPGQGLQFLFEYFSETQRNKGNFPGRFSGRQFSNSRSEMNVSTLELGDSALYLCASSQGALLGTNEKLFFGSGTQLSVL.

The genes are TRBV30 and TRBJ1-5; the D is unclear. CDR3 length: 18 amino acids. Germline CDR1 reads GTSNPN; CDR2 reads SVGIG (reference sequence). The ends were cut back, 3 bases at V and 0 bases at J, with 21 bases in the middle. In DNA, the CDR3 is TGTGCCTGGAGCCCCCGGGTCCTCGCGCAGTATAGCAATCAGCCCCAGCATTTT. Its translation is CAWSPRVLAQYSNQPQHF. Using reference TRBV30 and TRBJ1-5 for the parts outside the CDR3, the full variable domain is SQTIHQWPATLVQPVGSPLSLECTVEGTSNPNLYWYRQAAGRGLQLLFYSVGIGQISSEVPQNLSASRPQDRQFILSSKKLLLSDSGFYLCAWSPRVLAQYSNQPQHFGDGTRLSIL.

The chain combines TRBV18 with TRBJ1-1; the match to TRBD1 covers 8 bases. The ends lost 4 bases at V and 1 base at J; junction bases unmatched: 2. Germline V gene data show CDR1 as KGHSH and CDR2 as LQKENI. The CDR3 is made up of 14 amino acids. The chain's CDR3 is CASSLDRENTEAFF. The CDR3 DNA sequence: TGTGCCAGCTCACTGGACAGGGAGAACACTGAAGCTTTCTTT.

This sequence joins TRBV29-1 and TRBJ2-5, with a tentative D call TRBD1 (5 bases). Germline CDR1 and CDR2: SQVTM and ANQGSEA. The CDR3 spans 13 residues. V lost 4 bases to trimming and J lost 2 bases, with 11 bases between them. CDR3: CSVVTGRQETQYF. The CDR3 coding sequence is TGCAGCGTTGTTACAGGCAGACAAGAGACCCAGTACTTC.

For the CDR3, the DNA is TGTGCCAGCTCGGAGCGGGAGGGCCGAGGGGAGCAGTACTTC. Encoded protein: CASSEREGRGEQYF. This chain links TRBV18 with TRBJ2-7; TRBD2 aligns across 10 bases. The CDR3 extends over 14 amino acids. V was clipped by 6 bases and J by 7 bases; unmatched bases: 9. Germline lookup yields CDR1 KGHSH and CDR2 LQKENI.

The V and J genes are TRBV10-3 and TRBJ2-3; TRBD2 matches 10 bases. CDR3 length: 15 amino acids. Germline CDR1 is ENHRY and CDR2 is SYGVKD. Losses at the gene ends were 4 bases for V and 2 bases for J; bases not matched to a gene: 3. CDR3 DNA sequence: TGTGCCATCAGTGGACTAGCGGGCGACACAGATACGCAGTATTTT. Translated, it gives CAISGLAGDTDTQYF.

The CDR3 sequence is CASSQDPPGQGWVETQYF. As DNA, the CDR3 is TGTGCCAGCAGCCAAGATCCTCCCGGACAGGGATGGGTAGAGACCCAGTACTTC. This chain links TRBV4-2 with TRBJ2-5, with TRBD1 identical over 8 bases. With 0 bases clipped from V and 4 bases from J, the junction kept 13 bases outside the gene matches. This CDR3 comprises 18 residues. Germline assignment: CDR1 LGHNA and CDR2 YNFKEQ.

J is TRBJ2-1 and V is TRBV27; 7 positions agree with TRBD2. Germline CDR1 MNHEY, CDR2 SMNVEV (reference sequence). V shed 5 bases, J shed 15 bases, and the junction held 10 bases outside the gene matches. CDR3 length: 12 residues. CDR3 sequence (DNA): TGTGCCAGCAGTACCCCTACTAGCGACACGTTCTTC. Translated, it gives CASSTPTSDTFF.

The V and J genes are TRBV2 and TRBJ1-2, with D perhaps matching TRBD1 (6 bases). Germline loops: CDR1 SNHLY, CDR2 FYNNEI. Deletions cut 9 bases from V and 1 base from J, with 12 bases between. The CDR3 covers 13 residues. The CDR3 here is CARRQALNYGYTF. Here the CDR3 DNA reads TGTGCCAGGAGACAGGCTCTTAACTATGGCTACACCTTC.

The chain employs TRBV2 and TRBJ1-1; maybe TRBD1 (6 bases). The germline V gene encodes CDR1 SNHLY and CDR2 FYNNEI. The ends were cut back, 7 bases at V and 1 base at J, with 13 bases in the middle. The CDR3 covers 14 residues. The CDR3 loop is CASTEQGGNTEAFF. The CDR3 nucleotides read TGTGCCAGCACGGAGCAAGGGGGGAACACTGAAGCTTTCTTT.

CDR3 nucleotides: TGTGCCAGCAGCTTAGGACAGCCTCTGAACACTGAAGCTTTCTTT. This codes for CASSLGQPLNTEAFF. The chain employs TRBV7-9 and TRBJ1-1, with a possible D match to TRBD1 (5 bases). The CDR3 is 15 amino acids. In germline, CDR1 is SEHNR, CDR2 FQNEAQ (reference sequence). The V end was cut by 1 base, the J end by 0 bases, with 9 bases between.

The chain is built from TRBV29-1 and TRBJ2-2, with TRBD1 identical over 8 bases. Looked up from germline, CDR1 is SQVTM and CDR2 is ANQGSEA. The CDR3 runs 13 residues. V trimming: 6 bases; J trimming: 1 base; junction bases outside the gene matches: 1. This CDR3 reads CSVGTGNTGELFF. CDR3 sequence (DNA): TGCAGCGTCGGGACAGGGAACACCGGGGAGCTGTTTTTT.

The rearrangement uses TRBV5-6 and TRBJ1-5, with D possibly matching TRBD1 (5 bases). The V and J ends lost 0 bases and 5 bases respectively, with 9 bases between them. The CDR3 loop spans 14 amino acids. From germline, CDR1 is SGHDT and CDR2 YYEEEE. CDR3 in amino acids: CASSLVGADQPQHF. The CDR3 region has the DNA TGTGCCAGCAGCTTGGTAGGGGCGGATCAGCCCCAGCATTTT.

The CDR3 loop reads CASSIPGQFSYNEQFF. In DNA, the CDR3 is TGTGCCAGTAGTATCCCGGGACAGTTTTCCTACAATGAGCAGTTCTTC. The V and J genes are TRBV19 and TRBJ2-1; 7 bases map to TRBD1. The V gene's germline CDR1 is LNHDA and CDR2 SQIVND (reference sequence). CDR3 length equals 16 residues. Losses at the gene ends were 3 bases for V and 1 base for J; bases not matched to a gene: 6.

V is TRBV5-1 and J is TRBJ2-5; 8 nucleotides match TRBD1. J gave up 3 bases and V 6 bases, and 7 bases lay outside the gene matches. The CDR3 has 14 amino acids. Germline V lookup: CDR1 SGHRS, CDR2 YFSETQ. The CDR3 loop reads CASTSDRGKETQYF. CDR3 nucleotides: TGCGCCAGCACAAGCGACAGGGGTAAAGAGACCCAGTACTTC.

This chain links TRBV6-1 with TRBJ1-5, with D maybe TRBD1 (6 bases). The germline V gene has CDR1 MNHNS and CDR2 SASEGT. The CDR3 length is 15 residues. V lost 2 bases to trimming and J lost 6 bases, with 14 bases between them. The CDR3 reads CASSEPRQVVQPQHF. DNA of the CDR3: TGTGCCAGCAGTGAACCCCGACAGGTTGTTCAGCCCCAGCATTTT.